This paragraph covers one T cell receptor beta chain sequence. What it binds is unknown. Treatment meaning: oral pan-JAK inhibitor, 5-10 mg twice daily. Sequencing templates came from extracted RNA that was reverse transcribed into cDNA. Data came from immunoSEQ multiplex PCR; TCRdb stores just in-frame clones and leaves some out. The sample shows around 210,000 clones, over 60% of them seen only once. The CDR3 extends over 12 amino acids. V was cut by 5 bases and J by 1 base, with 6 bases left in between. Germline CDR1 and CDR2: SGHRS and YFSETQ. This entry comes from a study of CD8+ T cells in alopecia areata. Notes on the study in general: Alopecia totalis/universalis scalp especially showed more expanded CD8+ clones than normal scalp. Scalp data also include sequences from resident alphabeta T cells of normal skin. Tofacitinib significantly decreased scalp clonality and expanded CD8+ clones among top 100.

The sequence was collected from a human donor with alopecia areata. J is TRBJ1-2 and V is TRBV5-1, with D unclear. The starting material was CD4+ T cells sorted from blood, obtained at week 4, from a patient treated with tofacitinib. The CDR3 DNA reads TGCGCCAGCAGGAAAGATAACTATGGCTACACCTTC. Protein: CASRKDNYGYTF.